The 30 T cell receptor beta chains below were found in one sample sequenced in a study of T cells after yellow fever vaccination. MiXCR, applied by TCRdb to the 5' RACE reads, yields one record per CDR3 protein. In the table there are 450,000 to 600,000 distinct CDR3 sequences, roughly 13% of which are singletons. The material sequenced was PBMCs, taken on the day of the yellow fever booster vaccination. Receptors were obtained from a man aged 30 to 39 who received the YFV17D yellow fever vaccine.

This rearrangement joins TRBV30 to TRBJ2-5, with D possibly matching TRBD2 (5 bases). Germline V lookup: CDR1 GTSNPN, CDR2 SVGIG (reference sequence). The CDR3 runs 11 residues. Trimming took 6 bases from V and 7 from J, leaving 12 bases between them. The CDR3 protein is CACRGLGTQYF. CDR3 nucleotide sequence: TGTGCCTGCCGGGGATTAGGGACCCAGTACTTC.

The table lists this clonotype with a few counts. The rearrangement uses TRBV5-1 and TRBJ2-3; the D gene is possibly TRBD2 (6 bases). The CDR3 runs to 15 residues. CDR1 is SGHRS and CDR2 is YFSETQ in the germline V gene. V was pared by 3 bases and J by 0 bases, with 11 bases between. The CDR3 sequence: CASSSGVASTDTQYF. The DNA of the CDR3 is TGCGCCAGCAGCTCGGGGGTCGCTAGCACAGATACGCAGTATTTT.

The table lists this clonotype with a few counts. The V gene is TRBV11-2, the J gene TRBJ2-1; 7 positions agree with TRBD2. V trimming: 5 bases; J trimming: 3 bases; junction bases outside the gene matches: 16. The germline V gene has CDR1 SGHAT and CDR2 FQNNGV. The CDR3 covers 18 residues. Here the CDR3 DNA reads TGTGCCAGCAGCGTGGGTGGTAGCGGGCCACAAGTCTACAATGAGCAGTTCTTC. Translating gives CASSVGGSGPQVYNEQFF.

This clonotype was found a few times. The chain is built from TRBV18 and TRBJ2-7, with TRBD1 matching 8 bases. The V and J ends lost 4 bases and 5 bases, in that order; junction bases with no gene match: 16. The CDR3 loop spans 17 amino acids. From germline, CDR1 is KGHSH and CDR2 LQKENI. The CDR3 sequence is CASSLLPTGQGANEQYF. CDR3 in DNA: TGTGCCAGCTCACTCCTCCCGACGGGGCAGGGGGCTAACGAGCAGTACTTC.

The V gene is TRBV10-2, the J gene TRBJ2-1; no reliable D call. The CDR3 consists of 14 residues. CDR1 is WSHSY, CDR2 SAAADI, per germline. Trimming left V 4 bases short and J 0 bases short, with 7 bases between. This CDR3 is CASSGGISYNEQFF. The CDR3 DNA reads TGCGCCAGCAGTGGCGGTATCTCCTACAATGAGCAGTTCTTC.

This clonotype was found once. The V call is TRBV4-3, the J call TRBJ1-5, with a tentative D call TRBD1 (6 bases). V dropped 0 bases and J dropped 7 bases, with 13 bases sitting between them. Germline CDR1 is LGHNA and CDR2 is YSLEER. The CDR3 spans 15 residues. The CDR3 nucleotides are TGCGCCAGCAGCCAAGATTTGCGGGGGCGCCAGCCCCAGCATTTT. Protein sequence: CASSQDLRGRQPQHF.

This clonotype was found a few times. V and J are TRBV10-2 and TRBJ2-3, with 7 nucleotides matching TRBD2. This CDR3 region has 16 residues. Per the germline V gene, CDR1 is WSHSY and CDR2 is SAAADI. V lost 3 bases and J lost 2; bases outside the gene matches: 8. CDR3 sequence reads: CASSEYVGGFTDTQYF. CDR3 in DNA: TGCGCCAGCAGTGAATACGTGGGAGGGTTCACAGATACGCAGTATTTT.

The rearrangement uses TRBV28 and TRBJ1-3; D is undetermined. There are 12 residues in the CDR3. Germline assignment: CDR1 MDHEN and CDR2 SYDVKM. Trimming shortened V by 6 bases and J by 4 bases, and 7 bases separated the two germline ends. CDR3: CASRREGNTIYF. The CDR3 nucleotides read TGTGCCAGCAGAAGGGAAGGAAACACCATATATTTT.

This CDR3 reads CASSFRAFGNQPQHF. In DNA form, the CDR3 reads TGTGCCAGCAGTTTCAGGGCCTTCGGCAATCAGCCCCAGCATTTT. The chain couples TRBV6-5 to TRBJ1-5; D possibly corresponds to TRBD1 (5 bases). The V gene lost 4 bases and the J gene lost 2 bases, with 12 bases spanning the gap. The germline V gene encodes CDR1 MNHEY and CDR2 SVGAGI. CDR3 size: 15 residues.

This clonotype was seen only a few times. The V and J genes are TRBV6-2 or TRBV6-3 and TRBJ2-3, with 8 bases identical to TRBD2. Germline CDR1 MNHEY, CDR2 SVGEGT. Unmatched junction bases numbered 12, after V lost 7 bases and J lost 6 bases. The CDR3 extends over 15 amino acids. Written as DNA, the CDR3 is TGTGCCAGCAACCCGCGAGCGGGAGTGTTTGATACGCAGTATTTT. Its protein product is CASNPRAGVFDTQYF.

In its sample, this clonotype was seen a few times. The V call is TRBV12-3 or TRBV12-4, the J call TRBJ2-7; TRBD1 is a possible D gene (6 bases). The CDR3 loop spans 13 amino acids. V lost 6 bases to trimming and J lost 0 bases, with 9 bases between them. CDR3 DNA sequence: TGTGCCAGCAGAACAGGGTACTCCTACGAGCAGTACTTC. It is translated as CASRTGYSYEQYF.

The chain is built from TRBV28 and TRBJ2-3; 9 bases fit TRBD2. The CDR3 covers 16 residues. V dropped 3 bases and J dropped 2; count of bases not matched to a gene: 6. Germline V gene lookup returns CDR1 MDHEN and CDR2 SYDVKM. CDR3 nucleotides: TGTGCCAGCAGTTTTAGCGGGAGAAAATACACAGATACGCAGTATTTT. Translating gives CASSFSGRKYTDTQYF.

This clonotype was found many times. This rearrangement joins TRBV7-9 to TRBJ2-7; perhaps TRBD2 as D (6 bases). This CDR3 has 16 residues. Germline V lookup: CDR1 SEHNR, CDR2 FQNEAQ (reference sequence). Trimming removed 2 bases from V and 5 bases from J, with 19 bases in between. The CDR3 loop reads CASSLLGGGNPHEQYF. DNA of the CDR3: TGTGCCAGCAGCTTATTAGGTGGCGGGAACCCCCACGAGCAGTACTTC. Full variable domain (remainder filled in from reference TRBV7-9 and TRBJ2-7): DTGVSQNPRHKITKRGQNVTFRCDPISEHNRLYWYRQTLGQGPEFLTYFQNEAQLEKSRLLSDRFSAERPKGSFSTLEIQRTEQGDSAMYLCASSLLGGGNPHEQYFGPGTRLTVT.

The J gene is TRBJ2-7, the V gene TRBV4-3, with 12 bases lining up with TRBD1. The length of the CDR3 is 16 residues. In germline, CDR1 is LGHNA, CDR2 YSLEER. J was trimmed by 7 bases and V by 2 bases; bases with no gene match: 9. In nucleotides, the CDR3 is TGCGCCAGCAGCCAAAGGCTGGGACAGGGGGCGTGGGAGCAGTACTTC. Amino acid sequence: CASSQRLGQGAWEQYF.

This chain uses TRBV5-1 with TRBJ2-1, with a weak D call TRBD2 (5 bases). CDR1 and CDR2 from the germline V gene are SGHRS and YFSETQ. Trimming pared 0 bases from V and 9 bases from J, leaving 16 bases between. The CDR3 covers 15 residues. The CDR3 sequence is CASSLEGVGGIEQFF. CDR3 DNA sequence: TGCGCCAGCAGCTTGGAGGGAGTCGGAGGAATTGAGCAGTTCTTC.

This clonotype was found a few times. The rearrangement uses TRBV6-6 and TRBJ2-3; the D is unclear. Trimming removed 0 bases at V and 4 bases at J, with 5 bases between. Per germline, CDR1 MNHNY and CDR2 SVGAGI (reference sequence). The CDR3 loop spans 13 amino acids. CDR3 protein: CASSYSGADTQYF. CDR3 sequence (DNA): TGTGCCAGCAGTTACTCGGGCGCAGATACGCAGTATTTT.

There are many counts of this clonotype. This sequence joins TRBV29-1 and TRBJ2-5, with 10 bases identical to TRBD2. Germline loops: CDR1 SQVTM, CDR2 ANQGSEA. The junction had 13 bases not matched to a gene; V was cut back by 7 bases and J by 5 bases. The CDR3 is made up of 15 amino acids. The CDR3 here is CSEAQLAGVGETQYF. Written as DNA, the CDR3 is TGCAGCGAGGCCCAGCTAGCGGGAGTGGGTGAGACCCAGTACTTC.

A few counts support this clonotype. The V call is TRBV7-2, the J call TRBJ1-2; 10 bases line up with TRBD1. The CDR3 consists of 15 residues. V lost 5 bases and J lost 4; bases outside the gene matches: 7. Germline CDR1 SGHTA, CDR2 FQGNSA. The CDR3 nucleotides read TGTGCCAGCAGCACGAGGGACAGGGGAGGCTATGGCTACACCTTC. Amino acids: CASSTRDRGGYGYTF.

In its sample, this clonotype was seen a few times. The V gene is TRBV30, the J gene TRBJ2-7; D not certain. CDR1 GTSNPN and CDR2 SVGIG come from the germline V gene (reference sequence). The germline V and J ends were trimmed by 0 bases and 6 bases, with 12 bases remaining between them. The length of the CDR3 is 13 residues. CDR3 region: CAWSVQQWGEQYF. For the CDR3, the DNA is TGTGCCTGGAGTGTACAGCAATGGGGCGAGCAGTACTTC.

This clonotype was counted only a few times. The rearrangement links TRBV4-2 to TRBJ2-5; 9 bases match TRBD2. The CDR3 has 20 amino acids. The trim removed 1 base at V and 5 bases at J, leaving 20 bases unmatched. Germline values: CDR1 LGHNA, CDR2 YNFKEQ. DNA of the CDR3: TGTGCCAGCAGCCAAGTTTGGGACAAGGAGTGGTCTAGCGGGAAGGAGACCCAGTACTTC. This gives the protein CASSQVWDKEWSSGKETQYF.

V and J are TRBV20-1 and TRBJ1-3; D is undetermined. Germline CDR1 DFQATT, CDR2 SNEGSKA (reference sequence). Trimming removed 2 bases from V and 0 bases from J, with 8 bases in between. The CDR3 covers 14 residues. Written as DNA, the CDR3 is TGCAGTGCTAGAAAAGCGGGCTCTGGAAACACCATATATTTT. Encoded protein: CSARKAGSGNTIYF.

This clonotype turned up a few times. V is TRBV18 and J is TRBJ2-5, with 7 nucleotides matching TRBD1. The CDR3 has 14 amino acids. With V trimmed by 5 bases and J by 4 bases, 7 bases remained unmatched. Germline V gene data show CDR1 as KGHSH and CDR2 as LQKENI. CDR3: CASSERQGAETQYF. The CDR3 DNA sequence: TGTGCCAGCTCAGAGAGACAGGGTGCAGAGACCCAGTACTTC.

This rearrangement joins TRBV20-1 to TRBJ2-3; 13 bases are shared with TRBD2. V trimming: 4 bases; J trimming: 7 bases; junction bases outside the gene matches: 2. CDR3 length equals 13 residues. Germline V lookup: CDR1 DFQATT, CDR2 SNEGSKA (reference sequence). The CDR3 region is CSAMGLAGNTQYF. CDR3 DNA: TGCAGTGCTATGGGACTAGCGGGGAATACGCAGTATTTT.

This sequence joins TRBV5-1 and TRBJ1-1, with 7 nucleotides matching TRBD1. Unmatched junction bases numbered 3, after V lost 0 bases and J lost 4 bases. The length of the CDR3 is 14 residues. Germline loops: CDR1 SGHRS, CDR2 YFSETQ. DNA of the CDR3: TGCGCCAGCAGCTTGGCCGCAGGGGGCACTGAAGCTTTCTTT. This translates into CASSLAAGGTEAFF. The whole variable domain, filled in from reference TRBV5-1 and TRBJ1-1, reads KAGVTQTPRYLIKTRGQQVTLSCSPISGHRSVSWYQQTPGQGLQFLFEYFSETQRNKGNFPGRFSGRQFSNSRSEMNVSTLELGDSALYLCASSLAAGGTEAFFGQGTRLTVV.

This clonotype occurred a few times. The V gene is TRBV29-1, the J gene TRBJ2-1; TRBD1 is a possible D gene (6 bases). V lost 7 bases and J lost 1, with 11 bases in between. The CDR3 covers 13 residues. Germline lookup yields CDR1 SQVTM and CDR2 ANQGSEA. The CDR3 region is CSADRISYNEQFF. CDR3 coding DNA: TGCAGCGCCGACAGGATTTCCTACAATGAGCAGTTCTTC.

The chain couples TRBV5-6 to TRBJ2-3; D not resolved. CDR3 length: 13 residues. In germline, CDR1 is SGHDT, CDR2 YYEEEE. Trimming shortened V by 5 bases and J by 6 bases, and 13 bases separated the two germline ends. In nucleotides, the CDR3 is TGTGCCAGCAGGTTCCAAGAAGCGGATACGCAGTATTTT. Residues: CASRFQEADTQYF.

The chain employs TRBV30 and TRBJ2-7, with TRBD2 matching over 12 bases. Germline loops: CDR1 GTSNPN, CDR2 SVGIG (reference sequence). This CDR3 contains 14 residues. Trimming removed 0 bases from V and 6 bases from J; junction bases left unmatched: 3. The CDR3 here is CAWSVLLAGGEQYF. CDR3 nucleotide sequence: TGTGCCTGGAGTGTTTTACTAGCGGGAGGCGAGCAGTACTTC.

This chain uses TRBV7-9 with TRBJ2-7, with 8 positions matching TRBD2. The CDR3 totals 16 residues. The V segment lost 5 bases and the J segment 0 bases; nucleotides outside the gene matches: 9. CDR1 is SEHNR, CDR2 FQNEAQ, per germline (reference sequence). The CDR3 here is CASSQTAGAASYEQYF. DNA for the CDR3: TGTGCCAGCAGCCAGACAGCGGGAGCGGCCTCCTACGAGCAGTACTTC.

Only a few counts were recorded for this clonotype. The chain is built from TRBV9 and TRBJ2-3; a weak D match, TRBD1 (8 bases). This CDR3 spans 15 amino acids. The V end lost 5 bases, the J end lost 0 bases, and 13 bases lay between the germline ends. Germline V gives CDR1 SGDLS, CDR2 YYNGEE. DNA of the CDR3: TGTGCCAGCAGGGGAGGGACAGGTAGCACAGATACGCAGTATTTT. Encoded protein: CASRGGTGSTDTQYF.

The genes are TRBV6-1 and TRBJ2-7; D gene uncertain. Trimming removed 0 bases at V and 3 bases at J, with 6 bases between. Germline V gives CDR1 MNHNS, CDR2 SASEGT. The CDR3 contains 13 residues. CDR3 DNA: TGTGCCAGCAGTGAAGCGCATGGCTACGAGCAGTACTTC. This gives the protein CASSEAHGYEQYF.